These 23 T cell receptor beta chains originate from one sample sequenced in a study of blood T cells in healthy people across ages. Then a second PCR, running roughly 7 to 11 cycles, was carried out with a sample-barcoded 5' primer and a J-beta primer mix. MiXCR, run by TCRdb on the 5' RACE reads, gives a single entry per CDR3 protein. The repertoire holds about 1,600,000 distinct CDR3 sequences, with about 43% as singletons. Specimen: blood. These receptors all stem from a woman under 30 in good health.

This clonotype has just a few counts. The rearrangement joins TRBV6-5 to TRBJ2-1; D call uncertain. V lost 3 bases, J lost 10 bases, and 13 bases lay in between. The length of the CDR3 is 13 residues. Germline-derived CDR1 and CDR2 are MNHEY and SVGAGI. The CDR3 nucleotides are TGTGCCAGCAGTTATAGTCTCCTTGGCGAGCAGTTCTTC. Protein product: CASSYSLLGEQFF.

The chain combines TRBV5-1 with TRBJ2-1, with 9 bases identical to TRBD2. Trimming removed 0 bases from V and 8 bases from J; junction bases left unmatched: 12. This CDR3 has 17 amino acids. Germline assignment: CDR1 SGHRS and CDR2 YFSETQ. CDR3 nucleotides: TGCGCCAGCAGCTTGGGACCCACCCGCGGGGGGGCGGATGAGCAGTTCTTC. Amino acid sequence: CASSLGPTRGGADEQFF.

This clonotype was picked up a small number of times. The genes are TRBV2 and TRBJ1-5; TRBD1 matches at 7 bases. Germline CDR1 and CDR2: SNHLY and FYNNEI. This CDR3 region has 16 residues. Germline trimming cut 2 bases from V and 0 bases from J; bases unmatched to any gene: 4. The CDR3 nucleotides read TGTGCCAGCAGTGAATTAACAGGGGTTAGCAATCAGCCCCAGCATTTT. Amino acid sequence: CASSELTGVSNQPQHF.

V usage is TRBV15 and J usage is TRBJ2-2; no reliable D call. Germline V gene sequence: CDR1 LNHNV, CDR2 YYDKDF (reference sequence). This CDR3 has 14 amino acids. Here the CDR3 DNA reads TGTGCAACACAGCATGGGCATAACACCGGGGAGCTGTTTTTT. It specifies CATQHGHNTGELFF.

Concerning this clonotype itself: The junction departs from germline at one end; a sequencing error may be responsible. The V gene is TRBV28, the J gene TRBJ2-5; the D gene is possibly TRBD1 (6 bases). The J call may be incorrect, as the DNA end agrees better with TRBJ2-7. This CDR3 spans 15 amino acids. The germline gives CDR1 MDHEN, CDR2 SYDVKM. The CDR3 sequence is CAGSFGRTVPYEQYF. CDR3 DNA sequence: TGTGCCGGCAGTTTCGGCCGGACAGTACCCTACGAGCAGTACTTC.

The chain employs TRBV3-1 and TRBJ2-2, with TRBD2 identical over 7 bases. The CDR3 consists of 16 residues. Unmatched junction bases numbered 8, after V lost 1 base and J lost 6 bases. Looked up from germline, CDR1 is LGHDT and CDR2 is YNNKEL (reference sequence). As DNA, the CDR3 is TGTGCCAGCAGCCAAGCGGGGACTATTAAGGCCGGGGAGCTGTTTTTT. Translated, it gives CASSQAGTIKAGELFF.

V usage is TRBV30 and J usage is TRBJ2-1, with D unresolved. The CDR3 length is 10 residues. Germline V gives CDR1 GTSNPN, CDR2 SVGIG (reference sequence). V dropped 4 bases and J dropped 5 bases, with 3 bases sitting between them. For the CDR3, the DNA is TGTGCCTGGACTAACAATGAGCAGTTCTTC. It yields the protein CAWTNNEQFF. Together with reference TRBV30 and TRBJ2-1, the CDR3 gives the full variable domain: SQTIHQWPATLVQPVGSPLSLECTVEGTSNPNLYWYRQAAGRGLQLLFYSVGIGQISSEVPQNLSASRPQDRQFILSSKKLLLSDSGFYLCAWTNNEQFFGPGTRLTVL.

The CDR3 nucleotides read TGTGCCAGCAGTTTAACAGCGGGGGGGCTCTACGAGCAGTACTTC. This translates into CASSLTAGGLYEQYF. This chain connects TRBV27 to TRBJ2-7; 10 bases line up with TRBD2. CDR1 MNHEY and CDR2 SMNVEV come from the germline V gene (reference sequence). The CDR3 is made up of 15 amino acids. V lost 2 bases and J lost 3; bases outside the gene matches: 4.

CDR3 coding DNA: TGTGCCAGCAGCTCCCAAGGTCCTAGCCTCAATGAGCAGTTCTTC. Its translation: CASSSQGPSLNEQFF. This chain joins TRBV7-9 and TRBJ2-1; D perhaps matches TRBD2 (5 bases). Trimming stripped 4 bases from V and 6 bases from J, with 16 bases between. The length of the CDR3 is 15 residues. CDR1 and CDR2 from the germline V gene are SEHNR and FQNEAQ (reference sequence).

The V and J genes are TRBV2 and TRBJ2-3; TRBD2 agrees at 10 bases. This CDR3 is 14 amino acids long. J gave up 7 bases and V 6 bases, and 7 bases lay outside the gene matches. Germline V lookup: CDR1 SNHLY, CDR2 FYNNEI. The CDR3 bases are TGTGCCAGCAGACTAGCGGGGACTGGGAATACGCAGTATTTT. Protein sequence: CASRLAGTGNTQYF.

V is TRBV7-2 and J is TRBJ2-1, with D possibly TRBD1 on 5 matching bases. Germline-derived CDR1 and CDR2 are SGHTA and FQGNSA. Trimming took off 2 bases at V and 13 bases at J, with 15 bases between the two ends. This CDR3 has 13 amino acids. The CDR3 sequence is CASSLSREETQFF. The CDR3 DNA is TGTGCCAGCAGCTTATCCAGGGAAGAGACCCAGTTCTTC.

The chain combines TRBV12-3 or TRBV12-4 with TRBJ1-6, with D maybe TRBD1 (6 bases). This CDR3 has 15 residues. The V and J ends lost 3 bases and 7 bases respectively, with 13 bases between them. This CDR3 is CASSLGGRGNSPLHF. The CDR3 region has the DNA TGTGCCAGCAGTTTGGGGGGCAGGGGCAATTCACCCCTCCACTTT.

The chain combines TRBV19 with TRBJ2-1; perhaps D is TRBD1 or TRBD2 (5 bases each). The CDR3 covers 14 residues. Trimming cost V 1 base and J 7 bases, with 11 bases left between them. Germline CDR1 reads LNHDA; CDR2 reads SQIVND (reference sequence). CDR3 in amino acids: CASSIAGPQNEQFF. CDR3 bases: TGTGCCAGTAGTATAGCGGGACCCCAGAATGAGCAGTTCTTC.

The chain uses TRBV7-2 and TRBJ2-5, with unresolved D. Germline CDR1 is SGHTA and CDR2 is FQGNSA. The germline V and J ends were trimmed by 5 bases and 2 bases, with 18 bases remaining between them. The CDR3 contains 16 residues. The CDR3: CASSVSGAMGQETQYF. The CDR3 DNA follows: TGTGCCAGCAGCGTATCGGGCGCTATGGGGCAAGAGACCCAGTACTTC.

The V and J genes are TRBV29-1 and TRBJ1-1, with a weak D call TRBD1 (6 bases). Per germline, CDR1 SQVTM and CDR2 ANQGSEA. V lost 7 bases and J lost 7, with 16 bases in between. The length of the CDR3 is 12 residues. The CDR3 DNA sequence: TGCAGCGCACGCCCGCAGGGGAGTGAAGCTTTCTTT. It codes for CSARPQGSEAFF.

This clonotype was detected a few times. The V and J genes are TRBV18 and TRBJ2-7; no reliable D call. The V and J ends lost 2 bases and 7 bases respectively, with 9 bases between them. Germline values: CDR1 KGHSH, CDR2 LQKENI. CDR3 length: 12 amino acids. The CDR3 spells CASSPGFEEQYF. As DNA, the CDR3 is TGTGCCAGCTCACCAGGGTTCGAGGAGCAGTACTTC.

The CDR3 protein is CASSPRPVGTSSTDTQYF. CDR3 sequence (DNA): TGTGCCAGCAGCCCCAGACCCGTAGGCACGTCTAGCACAGATACGCAGTATTTT. The chain joins TRBV7-6 to TRBJ2-3; D not certain. The CDR3 contains 18 residues. The germline gives CDR1 SGHVS, CDR2 FNYEAQ. With 5 bases removed from V and 0 bases from J, the gap between germline ends came to 21 bases. Filled out from reference TRBV7-6 and TRBJ2-3, the complete variable domain reads GAGVSQSPRYKVTKRGQDVALRCDPISGHVSLYWYRQALGQGPEFLTYFNYEAQQDKSGLPNDRFSAERPEGSISTLTIQRTEQRDSAMYRCASSPRPVGTSSTDTQYFGPGTRLTVL.

V is TRBV27 and J is TRBJ2-5, with 9 bases matching TRBD2. The J call is doubtful: the DNA matches TRBJ2-1 better. The CDR3 covers 16 residues. The germline CDR1 and CDR2 sequences are MNHEY and SMNVEV (reference sequence). CDR3 protein: CASSPRGSGRQETQFF. CDR3 nucleotides: TGTGCCAGCAGTCCCAGGGGTAGCGGGAGACAAGAGACCCAGTTCTTC.

The V and J genes are TRBV11-1 and TRBJ2-3; 8 bases are shared with TRBD2. The CDR3 has 15 residues. V shed 6 bases, J shed 3 bases, and the junction held 8 bases outside the gene matches. Germline assignment: CDR1 SGHAT and CDR2 FQDESV (reference sequence). The CDR3 DNA sequence: TGTGCCAGCAGTGGCCCCGGGGGGGCAACAGATACGCAGTATTTT. It codes for CASSGPGGATDTQYF.

The genes are TRBV6-5 and TRBJ2-5, with 7 bases matching TRBD1. The end of the DNA fits TRBJ2-7 better, so the J call may be wrong. The CDR3 loop spans 14 amino acids. CDR1 MNHEY and CDR2 SVGAGI come from the germline V gene. For the CDR3, the DNA is TGTGCCAGCAGCCCCGACAGGGATCCCTACGAGCAGTACTTC. This codes for CASSPDRDPYEQYF.

This clonotype was detected many times. V and J are TRBV5-1 and TRBJ2-7; D ambiguous. Germline CDR1 is SGHRS and CDR2 is YFSETQ. The length of the CDR3 is 12 residues. Trimming took off 2 bases at V and 5 bases at J, with 8 bases between the two ends. The CDR3 DNA is TGCGCCAGCAGCTTCGAAGGCCACGAGCAGTACTTC. Its protein is CASSFEGHEQYF.

The table lists this clonotype with a few counts. This chain links TRBV7-2 with TRBJ2-2; no clear D. The germline V gene encodes CDR1 SGHTA and CDR2 FQGNSA. The CDR3 totals 16 residues. Trimming stripped 1 base from V and 0 bases from J, with 9 bases between. The CDR3 region is CASSLVGGSNTGELFF. The CDR3 DNA follows: TGTGCCAGCAGCTTAGTGGGTGGATCGAACACCGGGGAGCTGTTTTTT.

V is TRBV12-3 or TRBV12-4 and J is TRBJ2-4; TRBD2 matches at 10 bases. Trimming cost V 4 bases and J 13 bases; bases outside gene matches: 13. The CDR3 length is 15 residues. The CDR3 region has the DNA TGTGCCAGCAGTTCCACTAGCGGGGCGAACAATGAGCAGTACTTC. Translation gives CASSSTSGANNEQYF.